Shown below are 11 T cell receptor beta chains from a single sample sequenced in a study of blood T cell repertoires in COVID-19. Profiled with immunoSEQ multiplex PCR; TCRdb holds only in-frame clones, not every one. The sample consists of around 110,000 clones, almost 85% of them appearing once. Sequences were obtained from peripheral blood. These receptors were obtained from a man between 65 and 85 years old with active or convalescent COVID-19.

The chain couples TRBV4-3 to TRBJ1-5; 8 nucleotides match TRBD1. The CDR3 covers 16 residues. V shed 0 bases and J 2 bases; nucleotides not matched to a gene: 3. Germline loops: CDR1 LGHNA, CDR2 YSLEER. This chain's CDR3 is CASSQDLQGGNQPQHF. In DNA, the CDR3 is TGCGCCAGCAGCCAAGATCTACAGGGGGGCAATCAGCCCCAGCATTTT.

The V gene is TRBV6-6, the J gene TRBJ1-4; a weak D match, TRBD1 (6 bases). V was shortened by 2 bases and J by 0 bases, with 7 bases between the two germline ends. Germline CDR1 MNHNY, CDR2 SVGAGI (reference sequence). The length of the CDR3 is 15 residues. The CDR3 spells CASSYGGTTNEKLFF. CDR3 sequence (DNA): TGTGCCAGCAGTTACGGGGGCACAACTAATGAAAAACTGTTTTTT.

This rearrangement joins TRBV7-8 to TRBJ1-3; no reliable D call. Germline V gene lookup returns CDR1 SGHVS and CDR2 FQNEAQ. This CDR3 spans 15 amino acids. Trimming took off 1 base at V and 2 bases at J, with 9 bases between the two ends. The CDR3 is CASSLEGVPGNTIYF. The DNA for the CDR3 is TGTGCCAGCAGCTTAGAGGGAGTTCCTGGAAACACCATATATTTT.

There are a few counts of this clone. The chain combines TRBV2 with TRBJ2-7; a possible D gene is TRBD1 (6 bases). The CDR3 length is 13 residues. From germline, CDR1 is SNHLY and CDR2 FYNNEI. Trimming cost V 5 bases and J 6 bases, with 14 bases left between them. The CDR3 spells CASSLTGFGEQYF. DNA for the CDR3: TGTGCCAGCAGTTTAACAGGGTTCGGCGAGCAGTACTTC.

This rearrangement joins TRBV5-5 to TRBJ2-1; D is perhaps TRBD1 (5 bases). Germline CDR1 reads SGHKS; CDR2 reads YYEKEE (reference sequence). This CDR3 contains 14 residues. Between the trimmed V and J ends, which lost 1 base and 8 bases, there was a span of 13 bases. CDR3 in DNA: TGTGCCAGCAGCTTGTGGGGCGCAATTGATGAGCAGTTCTTC. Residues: CASSLWGAIDEQFF.

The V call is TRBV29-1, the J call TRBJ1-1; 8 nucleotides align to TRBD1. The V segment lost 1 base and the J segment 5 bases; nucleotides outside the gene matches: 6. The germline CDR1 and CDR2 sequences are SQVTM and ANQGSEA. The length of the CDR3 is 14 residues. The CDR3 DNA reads TGCAGCGTTGAAGGTTACAGGGGGTTGACTGAAGCTTTCTTT. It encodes CSVEGYRGLTEAFF.

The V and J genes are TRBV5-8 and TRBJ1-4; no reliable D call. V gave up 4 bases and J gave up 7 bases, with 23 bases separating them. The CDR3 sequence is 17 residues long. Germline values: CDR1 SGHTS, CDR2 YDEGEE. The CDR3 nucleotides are TGTGCCAGCAGCCATACCGTGGGCTTGGGCATCCGTGAAAAACTGTTTTTT. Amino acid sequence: CASSHTVGLGIREKLFF.

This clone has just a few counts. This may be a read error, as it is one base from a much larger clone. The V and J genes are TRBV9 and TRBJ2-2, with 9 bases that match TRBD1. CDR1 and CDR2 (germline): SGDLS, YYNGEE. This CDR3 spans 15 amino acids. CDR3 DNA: TGTGCCCGCAGCACCCGACAGGGGGGGCCCGGGGAGCTGTTTTTT. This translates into CARSTRQGGPGELFF.

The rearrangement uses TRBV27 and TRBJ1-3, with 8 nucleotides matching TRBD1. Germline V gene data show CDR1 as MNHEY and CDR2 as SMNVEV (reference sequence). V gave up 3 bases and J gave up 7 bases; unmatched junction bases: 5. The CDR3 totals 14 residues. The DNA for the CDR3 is TGTGCCAGCAGTTTGACAGGGGTTGGCAACACCATATATTTT. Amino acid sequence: CASSLTGVGNTIYF.

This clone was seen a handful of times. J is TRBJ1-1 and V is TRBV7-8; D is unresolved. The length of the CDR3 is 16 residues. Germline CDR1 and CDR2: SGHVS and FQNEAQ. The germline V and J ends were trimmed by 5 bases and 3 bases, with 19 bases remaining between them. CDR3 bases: TGTGCCAGCAGCGCCGTCGGTAGGGTCGGGGACACTGAAGCTTTCTTT. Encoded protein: CASSAVGRVGDTEAFF.

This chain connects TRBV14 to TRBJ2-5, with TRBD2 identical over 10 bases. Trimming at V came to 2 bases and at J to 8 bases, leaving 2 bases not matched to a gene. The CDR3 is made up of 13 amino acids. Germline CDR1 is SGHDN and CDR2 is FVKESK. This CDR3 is CASSQLLAGTQYF. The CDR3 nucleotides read TGTGCCAGCAGCCAATTACTAGCGGGAACCCAGTACTTC.